The entry below describes one TCR beta chain. Which antigen it targets is not known. No quality values exist for individual bases; no much larger clone is one base distant. These data originate in a study of beta chain features in type 1 diabetes (dated by TCRdb to 2017 to 2018). The study in broad terms: Mean age, gender distribution, total cell number and subset yield did not differ between patients and healthy donors. A total of around 110,000,000 sorted cells were examined across all samples, and a strong correlation was observed between cell number per subset and RNA yield. The study compared TCRB repertoires of sorted circulating CD4+ T cell subsets between recently diagnosed type 1 diabetes patients and matched healthy donors. Whereas all 30 or so donors provided naive and central memory subsets, regulatory and stem cell-like memory subsets were isolated from just 8 patients and roughly eight healthy donors. Results the study describes overall, beyond this receptor: Only small numbers of individuals were included in the HLA sub-analyses, which left unresolved whether HLA type had any influence on TCRB rearrangement. At VDJ recombination sites, type 1 diabetes patients had fewer insertions and more deleted nucleotides, which implies abnormalities in thymic rearrangement. Because cDNA rather than genomic DNA was sequenced, highly expressing activated cells could have been over-represented, although no difference in activation and CD3 levels was found between groups. PCR might favor shorter templates, but patient and control samples were amplified and corrected together, so any skew would affect both groups equally. Naive, central memory and regulatory TCRB repertoires appeared to be more alike among patients than among healthy donors. A moderate but significant shortening of TCRB CDR3 length was observed in type 1 diabetes patients in all four CD4+ subsets.

V ends up 4 bases short and J 6 bases short, with an unmatched junction base count of 8. From the cysteine up to the phenylalanine, the CDR3 has a length of 15 residues. The kept DNA is CDR3 alone, 45 bases in frame from the first base. CDR1 is given as SGHRS and CDR2 as YFSETQ, both from the germline V gene. The High Capacity cDNA Reverse Transcription Kit was used to reverse transcribe all of the isolated RNA, meaning that expressed TCRB transcripts were what got sequenced. Naive, central memory and regulatory T cell samples underwent deep immunoSEQ sequencing, averaging around 3.6 million total reads per sample. Sorted cells were lysed in RLT buffer and RNA was extracted with DNase-treated RNeasy Micro or Mini kits, depending on cell number. To prevent cross-contamination, every cell subset was processed on its own, while patient and healthy donor samples were processed together. Using the immunoSEQ multiplex PCR, TCRB sequences were amplified from cDNA into 87-bp fragments spanning the CDR3 region. Sequencing of the amplicons was performed on the Illumina HiSeq platform. In the authors' own workflow: Synthetic template baselines were used to correct PCR bias computationally, reads within Hamming distance 2 were collapsed together, and singletons that could not be merged were discarded. Reads were aligned against IMGT so that V, D and J genes, CDR3 length and insertions or deletions at six rearrangement sites could be assigned. Within each subset, clonotype counts were normalized to sorted cell number, and only after that were true diversity and Gini coefficients computed with the tcR R package. Repertoire sharing was quantified using the overlap coefficient calculated on TCRB nucleotide sequences. The source is immuneACCESS, and TCRdb retained only in-frame sequences with V and J called. Part of the clones is not carried over; for the studies checked, unresolved V genes explain less than half of this, and the remainder is unexplained. V and J calls and clone size are copied from that table; D and trimming were computed from the DNA. This sample holds around 180,000 clones; 6.5% to 9.5% were observed only once. Roughly 1% of the sample belongs to the ten largest clones.

A single peripheral blood draw of 90 to 150 mL on average was collected from each donor into heparinised tubes. Naive, central memory, regulatory and stem cell-like memory CD4+ T cells were sorted on a BD FACSAria II using a panel including CD45RO, CCR7, CD25, CD127, CD95 and CD27. Purity was above 95% for every sorted population. PBMCs were isolated immediately by Lymphoprep density gradient centrifugation and stained directly without culture. So that batch effects would be minimized, each experiment stained and sorted samples in pairs, pairing one healthy donor with one patient. Recombination joined TRBV5-1 with TRBJ2-3, and TRBD2 aligns with 10 junction nucleotides. Specimen: central memory CD4+ T cells from blood. The TCR comes from a woman in her 40s with type 1 diabetes. The CDR3 here reads CASSLGLAKGDTQYF. The nucleotide sequence reads as follows: TGCGCCAGCAGCCTGGGACTAGCGAAGGGGGATACGCAGTATTTT.